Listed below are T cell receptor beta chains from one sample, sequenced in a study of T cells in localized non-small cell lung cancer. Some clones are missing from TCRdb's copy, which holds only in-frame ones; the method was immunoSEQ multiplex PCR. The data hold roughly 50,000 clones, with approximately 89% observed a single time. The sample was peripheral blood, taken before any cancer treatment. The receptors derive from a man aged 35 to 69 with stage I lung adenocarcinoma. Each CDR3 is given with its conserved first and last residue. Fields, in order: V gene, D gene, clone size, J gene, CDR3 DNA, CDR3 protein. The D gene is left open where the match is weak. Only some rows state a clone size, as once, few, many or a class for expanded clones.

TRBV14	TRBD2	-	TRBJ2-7	TGTGCCAGCAGCCAAGGCGGCAGAGCGGGGGAGCAGTACTTC	CASSQGGRAGEQYF
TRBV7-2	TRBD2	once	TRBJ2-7	TGTGCCAGCAGCTTCCCACATCTGACTAGCGGGAGCTACGAGCAGTACTTC	CASSFPHLTSGSYEQYF
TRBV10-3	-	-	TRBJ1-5	TGTGCCATCAGTGAGTCACAGGGTGGCAATCAGCCCCAGCATTTT	CAISESQGGNQPQHF
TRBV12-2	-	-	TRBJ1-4	TGTGCAAGTCGTTTTACAGGGTCCCCTAGAAGAAAACTGTTTTTT	CASRFTGSPRRKLFF
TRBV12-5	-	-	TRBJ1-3	TGTGCTAGTGGGGGGCCTGGAAACACCATATATTTT	CASGGPGNTIYF
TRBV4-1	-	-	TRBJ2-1	TGCGCCAGCAGCCAGGGGCTGAATGAGCAGTTCTTC	CASSQGLNEQFF
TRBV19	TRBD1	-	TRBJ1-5	TGTGCCAGTAGTCCCCCCCGGGACAGGATTAATCAGCCCCAGCATTTT	CASSPPRDRINQPQHF
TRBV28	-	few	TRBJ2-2	TGTGCCAGCAGTCCCTCGAGCGGTGTGAACACCGGGGAGCTGTTTTTT	CASSPSSGVNTGELFF
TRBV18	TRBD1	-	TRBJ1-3	TGTGCCAGCTCATACGGACAGGGCTCGAGCTCTGGAAACACCATATATTTT	CASSYGQGSSSGNTIYF
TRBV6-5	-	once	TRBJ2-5	TGTGCCAGCTCCGAGGGCGGGGAACAAGAGACCCAGTACTTC	CASSEGGEQETQYF
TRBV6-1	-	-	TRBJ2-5	TGTGCCAGCGCCCCCGGACAGCAAGAGACCCAGTACTTC	CASAPGQQETQYF
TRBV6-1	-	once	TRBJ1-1	TGTGCCAGCAGTGGACGTTACTTTACTTCATACACTGAAGCTTTCTTT	CASSGRYFTSYTEAFF
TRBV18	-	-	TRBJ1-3	TGTGCCAGCTCACTGGACAGTTTTATGGCTGGAAACACCATATATTTT	CASSLDSFMAGNTIYF
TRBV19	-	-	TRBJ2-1	TGTGCCAGTAGTATAGCCTCGGGGGATGAGCAGTTCTTC	CASSIASGDEQFF
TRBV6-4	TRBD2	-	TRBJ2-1	TGTGCCAGCAGTAATGATGGCAGCGGGAGCATCAATGAGCAGTTCTTC	CASSNDGSGSINEQFF
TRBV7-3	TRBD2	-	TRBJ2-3	TGTGCCAGCAGCTCCTCCGGGAGGAAGGATACGCAGTATTTT	CASSSSGRKDTQYF
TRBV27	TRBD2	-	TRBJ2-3	TGTGCCAGCAGTCCAACGACTAGCGGTAGCACAGATACGCAGTATTTT	CASSPTTSGSTDTQYF
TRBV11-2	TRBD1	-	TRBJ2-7	TGTGCCAGCAGCTCACAGGGGAACGAGCAGTACTTC	CASSSQGNEQYF
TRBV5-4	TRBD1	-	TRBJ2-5	TGTGCCAGCAGCTTGACAGGGGACCAAGAGACCCAGTACTTC	CASSLTGDQETQYF
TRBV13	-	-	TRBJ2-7	TGTGCCAGCAGCTTTAGCTCCCGGGGGTACGAGCAGTACTTC	CASSFSSRGYEQYF
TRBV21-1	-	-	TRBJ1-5	TGTGCCAGCAGCAAAGCGCCCGGGACGTATGGTCTCTATAGCAATCAGCCCCAGCATTTT	CASSKAPGTYGLYSNQPQHF
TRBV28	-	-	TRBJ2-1	TGTGCCAGCACCCTTGCGGGTGCTGGTGAGCAGTTCTTC	CASTLAGAGEQFF
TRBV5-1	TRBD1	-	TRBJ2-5	TGCGCCAGCAGCTTGGTGACAGGGAGCGAGACCCAGTACTTC	CASSLVTGSETQYF
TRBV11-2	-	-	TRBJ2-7	TGTGCCAGCAGCGGCGAGTTAGGACCCGAGCAGTACTTC	CASSGELGPEQYF
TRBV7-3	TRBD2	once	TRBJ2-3	TGTGCCAGCAGCTTAACAGGTAGCGGGAGCACAGATACGCAGTATTTT	CASSLTGSGSTDTQYF
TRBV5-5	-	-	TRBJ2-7	TGTGCCAGCAGGTTGGGCGAGGGACCTACAGGCAGCTCCTACGAGCAGTACTTC	CASRLGEGPTGSSYEQYF
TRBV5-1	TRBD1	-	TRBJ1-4	TGCGCCAGCAGCAAGCCCGGGACAGGGTGGGAAAAACTGTTTTTT	CASSKPGTGWEKLFF
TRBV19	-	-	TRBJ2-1	TGTGCCAGCAGTAGGGACCAGTCCTCCTACAATGAGCAGTTCTTC	CASSRDQSSYNEQFF
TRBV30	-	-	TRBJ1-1	TGTGCCTGGAGTAAGCCTCGTCCCAACCGCACTGAAGCTTTCTTT	CAWSKPRPNRTEAFF
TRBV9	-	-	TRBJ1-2	TGTGCCAGCAGCGTGGGGGCCAACTATGGCTACACCTTC	CASSVGANYGYTF
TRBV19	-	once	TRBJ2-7	TGTGCCAGTAGTCCCGAGGGGGGGGGCCACGAGCAGTACTTC	CASSPEGGGHEQYF